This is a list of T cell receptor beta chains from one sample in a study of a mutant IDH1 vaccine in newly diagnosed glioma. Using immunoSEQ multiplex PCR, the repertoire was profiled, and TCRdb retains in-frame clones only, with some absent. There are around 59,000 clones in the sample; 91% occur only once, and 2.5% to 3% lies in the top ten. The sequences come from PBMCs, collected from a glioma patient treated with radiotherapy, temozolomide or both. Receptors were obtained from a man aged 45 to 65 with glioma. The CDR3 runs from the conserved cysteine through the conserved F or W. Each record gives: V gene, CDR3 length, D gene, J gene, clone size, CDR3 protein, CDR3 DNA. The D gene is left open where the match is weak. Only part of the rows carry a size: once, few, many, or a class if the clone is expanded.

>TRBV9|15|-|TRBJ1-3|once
CASSDSSSSGNTIYF
TGTGCCAGCAGCGACAGTTCTAGCTCTGGAAACACCATATATTTT
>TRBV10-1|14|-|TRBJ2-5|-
CASSEHSDQETQYF
TGCGCCAGCAGTGAGCACAGCGATCAAGAGACCCAGTACTTC
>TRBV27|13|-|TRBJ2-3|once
CASSTNRPDTQYF
TGTGCCAGCAGTACGAATCGGCCAGATACGCAGTATTTT
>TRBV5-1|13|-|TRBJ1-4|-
CASSSAWGEKLFF
TGCGCCAGCAGCTCCGCTTGGGGAGAAAAACTGTTTTTT
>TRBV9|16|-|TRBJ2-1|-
CASSPQFVSSYNEQFF
TGTGCCAGCAGCCCCCAGTTCGTCAGCTCCTACAATGAGCAGTTCTTC
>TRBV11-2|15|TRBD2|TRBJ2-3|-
CASSLAGGPWDTQYF
TGTGCCAGCAGCTTAGCGGGAGGGCCCTGGGATACGCAGTATTTT
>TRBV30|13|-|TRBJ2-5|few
CAWSILGSATQYF
TGTGCCTGGAGCATACTTGGGAGCGCGACCCAGTACTTC
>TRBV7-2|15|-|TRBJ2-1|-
CASSLGPGLYNEQFF
TGTGCCAGCAGCTTAGGCCCAGGTCTCTACAATGAGCAGTTCTTC
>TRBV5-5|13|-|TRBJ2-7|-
CASSLSRAYEQYF
TGTGCCAGCAGCTTGTCCAGAGCCTACGAGCAGTACTTC
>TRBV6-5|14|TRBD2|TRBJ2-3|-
CASSLLAGLYTQYF
TGTGCCAGCAGCTTACTAGCGGGACTATATACGCAGTATTTT
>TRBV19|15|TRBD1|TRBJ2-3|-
CASSAGGANADTQYF
TGTGCCAGTAGTGCAGGGGGCGCGAACGCAGATACGCAGTATTTT
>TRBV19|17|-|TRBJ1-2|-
CASSHVPRRRLFYGYTF
TGTGCCAGTAGCCATGTCCCAAGACGCAGGTTATTCTATGGCTACACCTTC
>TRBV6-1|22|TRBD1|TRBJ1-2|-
CASSESEGYAPGQGADNYGYTF
TGTGCCAGCAGTGAAAGCGAGGGGTATGCGCCGGGACAGGGGGCAGATAACTATGGCTACACCTTC
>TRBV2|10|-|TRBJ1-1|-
CASSQGEAFF
TGTGCCAGCAGTCAGGGGGAAGCTTTCTTT
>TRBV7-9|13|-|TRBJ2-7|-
CASSLDGRREQYF
TGTGCCAGCAGCTTAGACGGGAGAAGAGAGCAGTACTTC